This entry lists 4 T cell receptor beta chains sequenced from one sample in a study of molecular identifiers for immune sequencing clone quantification (dated by TCRdb to the late 2010s). Library prep was done by PCR. The data were produced on an Illumina HiSeq 4000. In TCRdb, the public reads were trimmed at Q25 with fastp and aligned with MiXCR, with productive beta chains retained. Identical CDR3 protein sequences are pooled into one entry, listed with their most common genes and DNA. The sample profile shows about 300,000 distinct CDR3 sequences; 20% to 25% of them were found once. The ten largest clones capture 0.81% of the sample. Sequenced: naive CD8+ T cells from blood, with Jurkat cell RNA spiked in. Taken with the paper, the label for cell subset or site translates to: FACS-sorted CD8+CD4-CCR7+CD45RA+ naive T cells. Receptor source: a human donor in good health. Some libraries in this study had Jurkat cell RNA spiked in.

This clonotype was picked up a small number of times. An end of the junction does not agree with germline; a read error may underlie this. The chain links TRBV3-1 to TRBJ1-5; D is unclear. Germline V CDR1 and CDR2: LGHDT, YNNKEL (reference sequence). This CDR3 spans 14 amino acids. The CDR3 spells CASGQEFLDQPQHF. CDR3 DNA: TGTGCCAGCGGCCAAGAGTTCTTAGATCAGCCCCAGCATTTT. The entire variable domain, with the rest obtained from reference TRBV3-1 and TRBJ1-5, is as follows: DTAVSQTPKYLVTQMGNDKSIKCEQNLGHDTMYWYKQDSKKFLKIMFSYNNKELIINETVPNRFSPKSPDKAHLNLHINSLELGDSAVYFCASGQEFLDQPQHFGDGTRLSIL.

V gene TRBV4-1 combines with J gene TRBJ1-1; maybe TRBD1 (6 bases). The length of the CDR3 is 19 residues. Germline V CDR1 and CDR2: MGHRA, YSYEKL. The V gene lost 0 bases and the J gene lost 3 bases, with 23 bases spanning the gap. The CDR3 spells CASSQEGPGQPLTHTEAFF. In DNA, the CDR3 is TGCGCCAGCAGCCAAGAGGGACCCGGACAGCCCCTCACGCACACTGAAGCTTTCTTT.

This clonotype was counted ten times or more. The V gene is TRBV20-1, the J gene TRBJ2-5, with D perhaps matching TRBD1 or TRBD2 (5 bases each). CDR1 is DFQATT, CDR2 SNEGSKA, per germline (reference sequence). V was clipped by 6 bases and J by 2 bases, with 22 bases between them. The CDR3 consists of 16 residues. The CDR3 region is CSALGVGRALQETQYF. The CDR3 DNA reads as TGCAGTGCCCTGGGGGTTGGCAGGGCATTACAAGAGACCCAGTACTTC.

This clonotype was counted ten times or more. V usage is TRBV7-9 and J usage is TRBJ2-7; tentatively, D is TRBD2 (5 bases). Germline CDR1 is SEHNR and CDR2 is FQNEAQ (reference sequence). The V and J ends lost 1 base and 6 bases respectively, with 16 bases between them. This CDR3 spans 15 amino acids. In DNA, the CDR3 is TGTGCCAGCAGCTTAGTGAATGTGCCGGCGGGCGAGCAGTACTTC. It specifies CASSLVNVPAGEQYF.